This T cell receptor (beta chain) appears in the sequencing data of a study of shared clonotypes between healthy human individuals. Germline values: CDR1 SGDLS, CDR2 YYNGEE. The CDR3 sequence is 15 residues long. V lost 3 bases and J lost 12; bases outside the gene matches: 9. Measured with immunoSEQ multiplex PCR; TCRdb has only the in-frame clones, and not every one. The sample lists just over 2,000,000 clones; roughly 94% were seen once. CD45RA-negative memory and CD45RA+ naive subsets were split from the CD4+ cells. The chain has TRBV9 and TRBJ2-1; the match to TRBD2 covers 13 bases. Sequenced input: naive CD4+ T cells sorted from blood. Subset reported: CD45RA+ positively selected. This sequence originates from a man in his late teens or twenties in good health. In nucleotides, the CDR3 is TGTGCCAGCAGCGGAACCGGGACTAGCGGGAAAGGGCAGTTCTTC. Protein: CASSGTGTSGKGQFF.